Sequencing of this T cell receptor beta chain was carried out in a study of cytomegalovirus exposure and HLA in healthy donors. Researchers ran the PCR with 60 Vbeta and 13 Jbeta primers. Clones were sequenced by immunoSEQ multiplex PCR, and TCRdb holds only the in-frame ones, with some missing. This sample has some 130,000 clones; approximately 80% occur once, and the top ten carry over 9%. The V gene end was trimmed by 0 bases and the J gene end by 5 bases; junction bases not matched to a gene: 8. Germline CDR1 reads LNHNV; CDR2 reads YYDKDF (reference sequence). The length of the CDR3 is 17 residues.

The sequence was obtained from a male donor in good health and CMV-seropositive. This chain connects TRBV15 to TRBJ2-2; 8 nucleotides match TRBD1. The specimen was PBMCs. This CDR3 is CATSRDPPGGFTGELFF. CDR3 sequence (DNA): TGTGCCACCAGCAGAGATCCCCCAGGGGGCTTTACCGGGGAGCTGTTTTTT.